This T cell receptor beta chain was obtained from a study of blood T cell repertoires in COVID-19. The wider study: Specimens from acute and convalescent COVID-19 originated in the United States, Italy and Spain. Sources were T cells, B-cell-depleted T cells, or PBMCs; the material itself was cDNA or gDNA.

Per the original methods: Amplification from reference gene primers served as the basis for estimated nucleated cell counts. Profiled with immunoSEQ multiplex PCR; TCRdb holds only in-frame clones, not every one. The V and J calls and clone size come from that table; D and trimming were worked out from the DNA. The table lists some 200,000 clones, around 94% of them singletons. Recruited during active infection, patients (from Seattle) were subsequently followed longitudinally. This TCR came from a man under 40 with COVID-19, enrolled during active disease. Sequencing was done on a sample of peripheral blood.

The CDR3 sequence is CASRGGPWEQYF. The CDR3 region has the DNA TGTGCCAGCCGGGGGGGGCCCTGGGAGCAGTACTTC. The gene calls are TRBV6-5 and TRBJ2-7, with 8 positions matching TRBD2. V shed 8 bases, J shed 7 bases, and the junction held 7 bases outside the gene matches. The CDR3 consists of 12 residues. CDR1 and CDR2 (germline): MNHEY, SVGAGI.